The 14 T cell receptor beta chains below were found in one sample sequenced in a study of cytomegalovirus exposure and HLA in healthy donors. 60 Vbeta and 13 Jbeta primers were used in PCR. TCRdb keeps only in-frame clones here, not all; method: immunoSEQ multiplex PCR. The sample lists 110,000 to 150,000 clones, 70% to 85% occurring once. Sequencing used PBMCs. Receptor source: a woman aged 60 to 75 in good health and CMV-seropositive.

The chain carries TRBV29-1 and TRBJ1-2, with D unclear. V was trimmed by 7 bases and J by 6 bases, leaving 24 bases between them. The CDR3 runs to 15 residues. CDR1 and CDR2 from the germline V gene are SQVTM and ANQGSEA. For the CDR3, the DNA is TGCAGCGGATCGAGCGGGGTTTTGGGAATTGATGGCTACACCTTC. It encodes CSGSSGVLGIDGYTF.

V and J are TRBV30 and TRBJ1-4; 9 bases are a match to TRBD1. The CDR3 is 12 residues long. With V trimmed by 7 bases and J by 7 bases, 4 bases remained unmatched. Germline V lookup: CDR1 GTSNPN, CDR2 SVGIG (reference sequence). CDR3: CASDRGGEKLFF. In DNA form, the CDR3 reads TGTGCCTCGGACAGGGGTGGTGAAAAACTGTTTTTT.

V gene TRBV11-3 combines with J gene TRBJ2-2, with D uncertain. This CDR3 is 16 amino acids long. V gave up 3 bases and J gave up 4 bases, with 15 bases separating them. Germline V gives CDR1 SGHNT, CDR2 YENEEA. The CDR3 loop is CASSFSRSDGTGELFF. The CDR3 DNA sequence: TGTGCCAGCAGCTTTTCGAGGTCCGACGGCACCGGGGAGCTGTTTTTT.

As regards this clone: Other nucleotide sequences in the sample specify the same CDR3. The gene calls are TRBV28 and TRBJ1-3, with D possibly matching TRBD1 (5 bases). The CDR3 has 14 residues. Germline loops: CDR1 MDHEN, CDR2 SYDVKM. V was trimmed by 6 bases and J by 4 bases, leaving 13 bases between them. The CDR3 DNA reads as TGTGCCAGCAGAGCTCAGGGTTCCGGAAACACCATATATTTT. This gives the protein CASRAQGSGNTIYF.

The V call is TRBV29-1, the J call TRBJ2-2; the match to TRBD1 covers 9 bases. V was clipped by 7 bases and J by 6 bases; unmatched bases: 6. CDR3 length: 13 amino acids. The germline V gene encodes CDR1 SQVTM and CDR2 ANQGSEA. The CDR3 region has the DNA TGCAGCGGAGGGGGACAGGGAGCCGGGGAGCTGTTTTTT. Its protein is CSGGGQGAGELFF.

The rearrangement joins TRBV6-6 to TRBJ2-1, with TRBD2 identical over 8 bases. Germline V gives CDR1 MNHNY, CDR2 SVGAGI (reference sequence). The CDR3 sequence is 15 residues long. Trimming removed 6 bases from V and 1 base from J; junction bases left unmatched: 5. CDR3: CASSSGTSSYNEQFF. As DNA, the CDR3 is TGTGCCAGCAGCTCCGGGACTAGTTCCTACAATGAGCAGTTCTTC.

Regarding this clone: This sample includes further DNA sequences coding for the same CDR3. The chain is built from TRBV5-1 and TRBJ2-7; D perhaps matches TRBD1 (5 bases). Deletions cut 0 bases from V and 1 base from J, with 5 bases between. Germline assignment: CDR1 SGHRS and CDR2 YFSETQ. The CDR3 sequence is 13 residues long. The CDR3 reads CASSLGQSYEQYF. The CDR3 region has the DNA TGCGCCAGCAGCTTGGGACAGTCCTACGAGCAGTACTTC.

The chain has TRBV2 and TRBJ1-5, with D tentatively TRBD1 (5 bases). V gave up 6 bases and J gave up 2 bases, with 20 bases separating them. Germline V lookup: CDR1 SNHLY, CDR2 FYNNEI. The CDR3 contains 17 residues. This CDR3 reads CASSSLGVEGGNQPQHF. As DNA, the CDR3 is TGTGCCAGCAGCTCCTTAGGGGTTGAAGGAGGCAATCAGCCCCAGCATTTT.

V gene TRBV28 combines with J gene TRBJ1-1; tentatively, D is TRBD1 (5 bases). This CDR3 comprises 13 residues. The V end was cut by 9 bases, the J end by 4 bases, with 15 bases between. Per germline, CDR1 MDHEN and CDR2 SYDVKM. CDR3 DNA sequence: TGTGCCAGTAGAATCGCGGGGGGCACTGAAGCTTTCTTT. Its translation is CASRIAGGTEAFF.

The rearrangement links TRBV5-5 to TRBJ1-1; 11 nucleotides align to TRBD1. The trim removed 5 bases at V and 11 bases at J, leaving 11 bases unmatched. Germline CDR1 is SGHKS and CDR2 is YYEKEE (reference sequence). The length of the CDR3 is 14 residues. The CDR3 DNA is TGTGCCAGCAGTCGTGGGAGGACAGGGGGCGAGGCTTTCTTT. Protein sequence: CASSRGRTGGEAFF.

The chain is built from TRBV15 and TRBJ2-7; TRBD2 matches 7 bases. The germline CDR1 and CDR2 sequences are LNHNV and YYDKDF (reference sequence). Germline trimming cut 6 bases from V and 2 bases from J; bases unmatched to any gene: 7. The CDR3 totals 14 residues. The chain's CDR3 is CATSSYGGTYEQYF. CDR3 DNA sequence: TGTGCCACCAGTTCCTACGGGGGGACCTACGAGCAGTACTTC. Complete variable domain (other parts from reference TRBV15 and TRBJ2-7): DAMVIQNPRYQVTQFGKPVTLSCSQTLNHNVMYWYQQKSSQAPKLLFHYYDKDFNNEADTPDNFQSRRPNTSFCFLDIRSPGLGDTAMYLCATSSYGGTYEQYFGPGTRLTVT.

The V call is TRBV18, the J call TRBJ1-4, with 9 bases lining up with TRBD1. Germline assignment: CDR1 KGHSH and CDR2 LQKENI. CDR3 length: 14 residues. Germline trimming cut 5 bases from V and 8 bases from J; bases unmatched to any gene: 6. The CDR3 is CASSARDREEKLFF. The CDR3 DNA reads TGTGCCAGCTCAGCCCGGGACAGGGAGGAAAAACTGTTTTTT. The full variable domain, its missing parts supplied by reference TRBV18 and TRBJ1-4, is NAGVMQNPRHLVRRRGQEARLRCSPMKGHSHVYWYRQLPEEGLKFMVYLQKENIIDESGMPKERFSAEFPKEGPSILRIQQVVRGDSAAYFCASSARDREEKLFFGSGTQLSVL.

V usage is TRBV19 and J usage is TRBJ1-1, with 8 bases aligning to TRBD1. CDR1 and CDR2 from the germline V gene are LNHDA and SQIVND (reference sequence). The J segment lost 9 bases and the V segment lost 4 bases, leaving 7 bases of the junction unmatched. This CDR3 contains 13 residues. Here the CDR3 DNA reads TGTGCCAGTAGTACACGACAGGGGAGTAAAGCTTTCTTT. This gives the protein CASSTRQGSKAFF.

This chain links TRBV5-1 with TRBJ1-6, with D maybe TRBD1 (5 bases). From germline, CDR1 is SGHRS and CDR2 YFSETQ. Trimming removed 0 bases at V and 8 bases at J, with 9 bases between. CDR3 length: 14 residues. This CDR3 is CASSLAGFDSPLHF. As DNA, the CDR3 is TGCGCCAGCAGCTTGGCAGGGTTTGATTCACCCCTCCACTTT.